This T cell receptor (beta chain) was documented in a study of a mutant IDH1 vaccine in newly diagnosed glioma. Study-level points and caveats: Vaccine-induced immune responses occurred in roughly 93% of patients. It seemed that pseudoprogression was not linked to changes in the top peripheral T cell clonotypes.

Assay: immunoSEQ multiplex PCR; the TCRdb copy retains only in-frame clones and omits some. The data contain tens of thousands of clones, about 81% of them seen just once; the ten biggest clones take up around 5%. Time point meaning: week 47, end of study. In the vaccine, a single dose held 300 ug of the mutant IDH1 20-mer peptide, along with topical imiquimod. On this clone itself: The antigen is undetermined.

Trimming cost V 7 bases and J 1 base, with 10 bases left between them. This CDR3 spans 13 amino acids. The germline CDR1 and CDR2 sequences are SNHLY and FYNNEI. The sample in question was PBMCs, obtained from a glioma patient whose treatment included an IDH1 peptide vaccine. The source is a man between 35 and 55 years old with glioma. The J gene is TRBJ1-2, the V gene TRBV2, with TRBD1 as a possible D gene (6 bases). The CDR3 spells CASKMDSNYGYTF. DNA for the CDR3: TGTGCCAGCAAGATGGACAGTAACTATGGCTACACCTTC.